Following are 26 T cell receptor beta chains from one sample sequenced in a study of PD-L1 blockade in urothelial cancer. Indicated time point: pretreatment peripheral blood. Profiling relied on immunoSEQ multiplex PCR, and the TCRdb table lists in-frame clones only, not all of them. The repertoire holds around 60,000 clones, with 65% to 90% as singletons. The source was PBMCs, collected around atezolizumab (anti-PD-L1) treatment. These receptors were taken from a man aged 65 to 85 with urothelial cancer.

The V gene is TRBV28, the J gene TRBJ2-7, with a tentative D call TRBD2 (5 bases). The CDR3 contains 14 residues. Between the trimmed V and J ends, which lost 6 bases and 4 bases, there was a span of 16 bases. Germline assignment: CDR1 MDHEN and CDR2 SYDVKM. CDR3 amino acids: CASSPSRVVYEQYF. CDR3 bases: TGTGCCAGCAGCCCCTCGAGGGTGGTATACGAGCAGTACTTC.

J is TRBJ2-1 and V is TRBV7-9; D is undetermined. CDR1 and CDR2 (germline): SEHNR, FQNEAQ (reference sequence). CDR3 length equals 11 residues. V gave up 3 bases and J gave up 10 bases, with 7 bases separating them. As DNA, the CDR3 is TGTGCCAGCAGCTTCGGGTGGGAGCAGTTCTTC. Translating it yields CASSFGWEQFF. Complete variable domain (other parts from reference TRBV7-9 and TRBJ2-1): DTGVSQNPRHKITKRGQNVTFRCDPISEHNRLYWYRQTLGQGPEFLTYFQNEAQLEKSRLLSDRFSAERPKGSFSTLEIQRTEQGDSAMYLCASSFGWEQFFGPGTRLTVL.

J is TRBJ2-6 and V is TRBV7-8; possibly TRBD1 for D (6 bases). Trimming took 2 bases from V and 2 from J, leaving 16 bases between them. Germline lookup yields CDR1 SGHVS and CDR2 FQNEAQ. This CDR3 spans 18 amino acids. CDR3 sequence: CASSLRTDKRTGANVLTF. The CDR3 DNA sequence: TGTGCCAGCAGCTTACGGACAGATAAGAGGACTGGGGCCAACGTCCTGACTTTC.

V is TRBV5-1 and J is TRBJ2-5; TRBD2 is a possible D gene (6 bases). Germline V gives CDR1 SGHRS, CDR2 YFSETQ. The CDR3 spans 13 residues. Deletions cut 3 bases from V and 7 bases from J, with 13 bases between. This CDR3 is CASSYDRGGTQYF. For the CDR3, the DNA is TGCGCCAGCAGCTATGATCGGGGAGGGACCCAGTACTTC.

V is TRBV7-6 and J is TRBJ2-5; 7 bases match TRBD2. Germline-derived CDR1 and CDR2 are SGHVS and FNYEAQ. Germline trimming cut 1 base from V and 1 base from J; bases unmatched to any gene: 6. CDR3 length: 16 amino acids. The CDR3 region is CASSLVGLRPQETQYF. As DNA, the CDR3 is TGTGCCAGCAGCTTAGTGGGACTAAGGCCCCAAGAGACCCAGTACTTC.

This rearrangement joins TRBV7-3 to TRBJ1-2; 7 bases match TRBD1. Trimming cost V 5 bases and J 3 bases; bases outside gene matches: 3. Per germline, CDR1 SGHTA and CDR2 FQGTGA. The CDR3 is 13 residues long. The CDR3 loop is CASSPGTDYGYTF. In DNA, the CDR3 is TGTGCCAGCAGCCCCGGGACAGACTATGGCTACACCTTC.

The chain uses TRBV2 and TRBJ2-7, with TRBD1 matching 8 bases. The V gene end was trimmed by 4 bases and the J gene end by 6 bases; junction bases not matched to a gene: 14. The length of the CDR3 is 16 residues. Per the germline V gene, CDR1 is SNHLY and CDR2 is FYNNEI. CDR3 sequence reads: CASSAGAGRGRAEQYF. The CDR3 region has the DNA TGTGCCAGCAGTGCTGGGGCGGGCAGGGGGCGGGCCGAGCAGTACTTC.

The chain is built from TRBV29-1 and TRBJ2-5, with a possible D match to TRBD1 (6 bases). The V gene lost 7 bases and the J gene lost 1 base, with 19 bases spanning the gap. Germline V gene data show CDR1 as SQVTM and CDR2 as ANQGSEA. CDR3 size: 15 residues. CDR3 protein: CSASPRGQLQETQYF. The DNA of the CDR3 is TGCAGCGCTAGCCCTAGAGGACAGCTCCAAGAGACCCAGTACTTC. The whole variable domain, remainder taken from reference TRBV29-1 and TRBJ2-5, is SAVISQKPSRDICQRGTSLTIQCQVDSQVTMMFWYRQQPGQSLTLIATANQGSEATYESGFVIDKFPISRPNLTFSTLTVSNMSPEDSSIYLCSASPRGQLQETQYFGPGTRLLVL.

The table lists this clone with a few counts. The gene calls are TRBV28 and TRBJ1-1; 8 bases are a match to TRBD1. The germline CDR1 and CDR2 sequences are MDHEN and SYDVKM. The J segment lost 2 bases and the V segment lost 4 bases, leaving 6 bases of the junction unmatched. This CDR3 region has 15 residues. CDR3 in amino acids: CASSYAGTGNTEAFF. CDR3 DNA: TGTGCCAGCAGTTATGCCGGGACAGGTAACACTGAAGCTTTCTTT.

V usage is TRBV10-2 and J usage is TRBJ2-1; maybe TRBD2 (6 bases). The germline V and J ends were trimmed by 6 bases and 4 bases, with 22 bases remaining between them. This CDR3 is built from 17 residues. Germline assignment: CDR1 WSHSY and CDR2 SAAADI. The DNA of the CDR3 is TGCGCCAGCAGAGTGGGCCCTAGCGCGGGGTTGTACAATGAGCAGTTCTTC. It translates to CASRVGPSAGLYNEQFF.

This clone was counted once. V is TRBV15 and J is TRBJ1-5, with 11 bases lining up with TRBD1. Germline CDR1 and CDR2: LNHNV and YYDKDF (reference sequence). With V trimmed by 5 bases and J by 2 bases, 20 bases remained unmatched. The CDR3 length is 21 residues. CDR3 in DNA: TGTGCCACCAGCTTCGACGACCGAAGGGGACAGGGGGTTTGGGGCAATCAGCCCCAGCATTTT. It encodes CATSFDDRRGQGVWGNQPQHF.

V gene TRBV4-2 combines with J gene TRBJ2-3; 12 bases match TRBD2. The CDR3 covers 18 residues. The V gene end was trimmed by 3 bases and the J gene end by 0 bases; junction bases not matched to a gene: 7. From germline, CDR1 is LGHNA and CDR2 YNFKEQ. The CDR3 DNA reads TGTGCCAGCAGCCAGCAGGGACTAGCGGGCACTAGCACAGATACGCAGTATTTT. Residues: CASSQQGLAGTSTDTQYF.

V and J are TRBV6-5 and TRBJ2-7; no definite D call. The ends were cut back, 7 bases at V and 4 bases at J, with 14 bases in the middle. CDR1 MNHEY and CDR2 SVGAGI come from the germline V gene. CDR3 length: 13 amino acids. CDR3 nucleotide sequence: TGTGCCAGCAAGAGGAACAACGGGTACGAGCAGTACTTC. This translates into CASKRNNGYEQYF.

V gene TRBV2 combines with J gene TRBJ2-2; TRBD2 is a possible D gene (5 bases). CDR1 is SNHLY, CDR2 FYNNEI, per germline. V lost 2 bases to trimming and J lost 5 bases, with 15 bases between them. This CDR3 has 16 amino acids. The CDR3 here is CASSEIGRRVTGELFF. The CDR3 DNA is TGTGCCAGCAGTGAAATAGGGAGAAGGGTTACCGGGGAGCTGTTTTTT.

The CDR3 bases are TGTGCCAGCAGCCTTGGACTAGCGGACATTTACAATGAGCAGTTCTTC. Encoded protein: CASSLGLADIYNEQFF. V and J are TRBV9 and TRBJ2-1, with 10 bases identical to TRBD2. The CDR3 loop spans 16 amino acids. Trimming took 4 bases from V and 4 from J; bases not matched to a gene: 8. The germline CDR1 and CDR2 sequences are SGDLS and YYNGEE.

This chain links TRBV18 with TRBJ2-3; 9 bases line up with TRBD1. Germline CDR1 reads KGHSH; CDR2 reads LQKENI. Trimming took 5 bases from V and 4 from J; bases not matched to a gene: 13. The CDR3 is 17 amino acids. In DNA form, the CDR3 reads TGTGCCAGCTCAATCCGGCGGGGACAGGGACTGGCAGATACGCAGTATTTT. Protein product: CASSIRRGQGLADTQYF.

CDR3 sequence: CASSPMTGSYGYTF. The CDR3 DNA reads as TGTGCCAGCAGCCCCATGACAGGGAGCTATGGCTACACCTTC. This chain connects TRBV4-2 to TRBJ1-2, with TRBD1 identical over 7 bases. Germline V gene sequence: CDR1 LGHNA, CDR2 YNFKEQ. The CDR3 loop spans 14 amino acids. The V gene end was trimmed by 4 bases and the J gene end by 4 bases; junction bases not matched to a gene: 6.

This clone was observed a few times. This chain joins TRBV5-1 and TRBJ1-1, with 8 bases lining up with TRBD1. V lost 0 bases to trimming and J lost 10 bases; unmatched junction nucleotides: 8. This CDR3 is 14 amino acids long. Germline lookup yields CDR1 SGHRS and CDR2 YFSETQ. The CDR3 loop reads CASSLGGTGGAAFF. CDR3 bases: TGCGCCAGCAGCTTGGGGGGGACAGGAGGGGCAGCTTTCTTT. Based on the CDR3 plus reference TRBV5-1 and TRBJ1-1, the full variable domain is KAGVTQTPRYLIKTRGQQVTLSCSPISGHRSVSWYQQTPGQGLQFLFEYFSETQRNKGNFPGRFSGRQFSNSRSEMNVSTLELGDSALYLCASSLGGTGGAAFFGQGTRLTVV.

The gene calls are TRBV6-1 and TRBJ2-7; D may be TRBD2 (6 bases). The CDR3 is 14 residues long. The V end lost 5 bases, the J end lost 2 bases, and 13 bases lay between the germline ends. Germline assignment: CDR1 MNHNS and CDR2 SASEGT. Written as DNA, the CDR3 is TGTGCCAGCAGTCTGCACGGGAGCGCCTACGAGCAGTACTTC. Translated, it gives CASSLHGSAYEQYF.

DNA for the CDR3: TGTGCCAGCAGCCAAGATTTCTCCGAGCAGTACTTC. Amino acids: CASSQDFSEQYF. The chain carries TRBV14 and TRBJ2-7; D is undetermined. Germline CDR1 SGHDN, CDR2 FVKESK. The germline V and J ends were trimmed by 0 bases and 6 bases, with 6 bases remaining between them. This CDR3 spans 12 amino acids.

CDR3 loop: CASSLAVNTGELFF. The CDR3 DNA reads as TGTGCCAGCAGCCTAGCGGTGAACACCGGGGAGCTGTTTTTT. The V gene is TRBV5-4, the J gene TRBJ2-2; 7 nucleotides align to TRBD2. The CDR3 is 14 residues long. The J segment lost 1 base and the V segment lost 4 bases, leaving 1 base of the junction unmatched. Germline values: CDR1 SGHNT, CDR2 YYREEE (reference sequence).

This chain joins TRBV20-1 and TRBJ2-5, with a possible D match to TRBD2 (6 bases). From germline, CDR1 is DFQATT and CDR2 SNEGSKA (reference sequence). The CDR3 totals 11 residues. The CDR3 reads CRALGGETQYF. The CDR3 DNA sequence: TGCAGAGCCCTCGGGGGTGAGACCCAGTACTTC.

The chain carries TRBV30 and TRBJ2-2; the match to TRBD2 covers 8 bases. CDR1 and CDR2 from the germline V gene are GTSNPN and SVGIG (reference sequence). This CDR3 spans 14 amino acids. CDR3: CATYKAGVPGELFF. In DNA, the CDR3 is TGTGCTACATACAAAGCGGGAGTCCCCGGGGAGCTGTTTTTT.

This clone appeared a single time. The CDR3 sequence: CAISENRGEKAFF. In DNA form, the CDR3 reads TGTGCCATCAGCGAGAACAGGGGGGAGAAAGCTTTCTTT. This rearrangement joins TRBV10-3 to TRBJ1-1; 8 nucleotides match TRBD1. The CDR3 is 13 residues long. Germline V gives CDR1 ENHRY, CDR2 SYGVKD. The junction had 9 bases not matched to a gene; V was cut back by 6 bases and J by 9 bases.

This chain links TRBV2 with TRBJ2-7; maybe TRBD2 (5 bases). Germline lookup yields CDR1 SNHLY and CDR2 FYNNEI. The CDR3 covers 12 residues. Trimming shortened V by 8 bases and J by 2 bases, and 10 bases separated the two germline ends. The CDR3 region is CASGREAYEQYF. The CDR3 nucleotides read TGTGCCAGCGGTCGGGAAGCCTACGAGCAGTACTTC.

The V and J genes are TRBV19 and TRBJ2-3; possibly TRBD2 for D (6 bases). Germline-derived CDR1 and CDR2 are LNHDA and SQIVND (reference sequence). There are 15 residues in the CDR3. Trimming took 1 base from V and 2 from J, leaving 10 bases between them. The CDR3 loop is CASSIAGVTTDTQYF. CDR3 in DNA: TGTGCCAGTAGTATAGCGGGAGTGACCACAGATACGCAGTATTTT.